The 8 T cell receptor beta chains listed next were all sequenced from one sample in a study of shared clonotypes between healthy human individuals. Sequencing used immunoSEQ multiplex PCR; TCRdb keeps in-frame clones, though not all of them. Altogether about 2.3 million clones are present, roughly 90% being singletons, with the ten largest covering around 0.38%. Sequenced: naive CD4+ T cells from PBMCs. Subset of the sample: CD45RA+ positively selected. The receptors here all came from a man aged 18 to 30 in good health. Some clones in this sample may be carry-over from other donors' samples.

The CDR3 DNA reads as TGTGCCAGCAGCTTGGTGCAGGGGGCCGACAATGAGCAGTTCTTC. This encodes CASSLVQGADNEQFF. This chain uses TRBV5-6 with TRBJ2-1; 8 bases map to TRBD1. This CDR3 spans 15 amino acids. V shed 0 bases and J 5 bases; nucleotides not matched to a gene: 4. The germline V gene encodes CDR1 SGHDT and CDR2 YYEEEE.

This rearrangement joins TRBV28 to TRBJ2-4; 7 bases line up with TRBD1. Germline trimming cut 7 bases from V and 3 bases from J; bases unmatched to any gene: 12. Germline V CDR1 and CDR2: MDHEN, SYDVKM. The CDR3 is made up of 16 amino acids. The CDR3 bases are TGTGCCAGCAACACAGGGGCAGGGATGGTCAAAAACATTCAGTACTTC. This translates into CASNTGAGMVKNIQYF.

In this sample, this clone turned up once. The chain uses TRBV6-5 and TRBJ2-4; TRBD2 is a possible D gene (6 bases). The ends were cut back, 10 bases at V and 0 bases at J, with 10 bases in the middle. CDR3 length: 13 amino acids. The germline gives CDR1 MNHEY, CDR2 SVGAGI. The CDR3: CATIGGAKNIQYF. The DNA for the CDR3 is TGTGCCACTATCGGGGGAGCCAAAAACATTCAGTACTTC.

This rearrangement joins TRBV7-2 to TRBJ2-1; 10 bases align to TRBD2. Germline lookup yields CDR1 SGHTA and CDR2 FQGNSA. CDR3 length: 17 amino acids. V trimming: 1 base; J trimming: 0 bases; junction bases outside the gene matches: 3. The CDR3 DNA follows: TGTGCCAGCAGCTTAGTGTCTAGCGGGAGCTCCTACAATGAGCAGTTCTTC. As protein: CASSLVSSGSSYNEQFF. The whole variable domain, filled in from reference TRBV7-2 and TRBJ2-1, reads GAGVSQSPSNKVTEKGKDVELRCDPISGHTALYWYRQSLGQGLEFLIYFQGNSAPDKSGLPSDRFSAERTGGSVSTLTIQRTQQEDSAVYLCASSLVSSGSSYNEQFFGPGTRLTVL.

In DNA, the CDR3 is TGTGCCAGCAGCCCACTCGGGGGGCGGGGCGAAAAACTGTTTTTT. It specifies CASSPLGGRGEKLFF. V usage is TRBV7-2 and J usage is TRBJ1-4; D is possibly TRBD1 (6 bases). CDR3 length: 15 amino acids. V lost 5 bases and J lost 8, with 18 bases in between. CDR1 and CDR2 from the germline V gene are SGHTA and FQGNSA.

This sequence joins TRBV6-5 and TRBJ1-1, with D unresolved. Germline CDR1 is MNHEY and CDR2 is SVGAGI. The V and J ends lost 0 bases and 4 bases respectively, with 6 bases between them. This CDR3 comprises 13 residues. CDR3 region: CASSYSDTTEAFF. The CDR3 DNA follows: TGTGCCAGCAGTTACTCCGACACCACTGAAGCTTTCTTT.

The count of this clone is one. This chain connects TRBV5-1 to TRBJ2-1; possibly TRBD2 for D (5 bases). The CDR3 extends over 14 amino acids. The V and J ends lost 0 bases and 5 bases respectively, with 9 bases between them. From germline, CDR1 is SGHRS and CDR2 YFSETQ. In nucleotides, the CDR3 is TGCGCCAGCAGCTTGGGATTCGGGGACAATGAGCAGTTCTTC. Residues: CASSLGFGDNEQFF.

This clone was seen a single time. The chain has TRBV9 and TRBJ1-3; D remains unclear. Germline V CDR1 and CDR2: SGDLS, YYNGEE. This CDR3 has 14 residues. V was shortened by 3 bases and J by 0 bases, with 7 bases between the two germline ends. In DNA form, the CDR3 reads TGTGCCAGCAGCGCGCACAGCTCTGGAAACACCATATATTTT. This gives the protein CASSAHSSGNTIYF.